The present entry profiles one TCR beta chain with its context. This clonotype was seen many times. Its antigen has not been determined. No base qualities exist here, and no much larger clone lies one base off it. These data originate in a study of breast tumors, draining lymph nodes, adjacent tissues (dated by TCRdb to the mid-2010s). Regarding the research as a whole: TCR beta repertoires were compared across tumor, adjacent nontumor tissue and axillary lymph nodes obtained from breast cancer patients. In human breast cancer, the study set out to evaluate how tumor, surrounding tissue and draining lymph node repertoires relate to one another and whether T cells may move between these sites. Overall study outcomes, separate from this receptor: The data were judged consistent with most tumor T cells deriving from the lymph node and then expanding within tumor tissue. The conclusion that tumor T cells originate in lymph nodes was framed as consistent with a hypothesis rather than directly demonstrated. Tumor and nontumor tissue repertoires were found to be significantly more similar in luminal-like than in basal-like breast cancer. T-cell repertoire diversity in tumors was found to be lower than in lymph nodes but higher than in nontumor tissue, and preferential V and J gene usage was observed.

Per the germline V gene (reference sequence), DFQATT is the CDR1 and SNEGSKA is the CDR2. V loses 4 bases of germline sequence and J loses 2 bases, and the interval between the two ends is 15 bases. CDR3 length: 14 amino acids, cysteine to phenylalanine. The entry retains the CDR3 DNA only, 42 bases that are in frame from base 1. The lymph node samples were taken from the axillary draining lymph nodes of breast cancer patients. Data came from an Illumina HiSeq 2000. Multiplex PCR amplification was used to build the TCR beta chain libraries. High-throughput sequencing was used to analyze the amplified TCR beta chain products. TCRdb itself trimmed the public reads at Q25 with fastp, ran MiXCR and retained productive beta chains. Rows with a matching CDR3 protein are joined into one entry that keeps the most common DNA and genes. This sample lists roughly 220,000 distinct CDR3 sequences; around 34% were detected once. The ten largest clonotypes hold approximately 3.5% of the sample.

The sequence came from a female donor with breast cancer. Some clones in this sample may be carry-over from other donors' samples. The sequenced sample consisted of axillary lymph node tissue. The chain links TRBV20-1 with TRBJ2-7; a confident D gene designation cannot be given. The bases read TGCAGTGCTACCCGGGTGGGCATGACCTACGAGCAGTACTTC. It is translated as CSATRVGMTYEQYF.